These 9 T cell receptor beta chains originate from one sample sequenced in a study of graft-versus-host responses after intestinal transplantation listed by TCRdb under 2021. Receptor amplification or capture employed the immunoSEQ multiplex PCR assay. Here the immuneACCESS table is served through TCRdb, limited to in-frame sequences with V and J called. Missing clones are a known gap in these copies; in checked studies unresolved V genes cover under half, and the rest lacks a known reason. This sample gives fewer than 120,000 clones in total; 80% to 95% of them show up just once. The ten largest account for about 0.51% of the sample. These receptors lack a known antigen. According to the study, the label for this sample's time point signals: cells obtained before transplantation from donor or recipient. The sequencing used unstimulated CD8+ T cells sorted from spleen or lymph node cells, collected before intestinal transplant. Receptors originate from a human donor who received an intestinal transplant.

V usage is TRBV5-5 and J usage is TRBJ2-7; D call uncertain. The CDR3 is 14 amino acids. CDR1 is SGHKS, CDR2 YYEKEE, per germline (reference sequence). Trimming pared 2 bases from V and 1 base from J, leaving 10 bases between. The CDR3 DNA sequence: TGTGCCAGCAGCTTAACAGATCTTTCCTACGAGCAGTACTTC. Its translation: CASSLTDLSYEQYF.

V usage is TRBV4-1 and J usage is TRBJ2-7; 8 bases fit TRBD2. Unmatched junction bases numbered 5, after V lost 4 bases and J lost 0 bases. The germline V gene has CDR1 MGHRA and CDR2 YSYEKL. This CDR3 spans 15 amino acids. CDR3 sequence: CASSLREGPSYEQYF. The CDR3, as DNA: TGCGCCAGCAGCCTCCGGGAGGGACCCTCCTACGAGCAGTACTTC.

This clone was seen only once. One end of the junction varies from germline; a read error may be responsible. The V gene is TRBV27, the J gene TRBJ2-1; 8 bases align to TRBD2. The CDR3 runs to 16 residues. Germline loops: CDR1 MNHEY, CDR2 SMNVEV (reference sequence). In DNA, the CDR3 is TGTACCAGCAGTTCGGAACCGGGACTAGGAGGGGCTGAGCAGTTCTTC. It codes for CTSSSEPGLGGAEQFF.

The genes are TRBV27 and TRBJ2-1; 10 bases align to TRBD2. In germline, CDR1 is MNHEY, CDR2 SMNVEV (reference sequence). CDR3 length: 16 amino acids. The junction had 9 bases not matched to a gene; V was cut back by 6 bases and J by 4 bases. CDR3 nucleotide sequence: TGTGCCAGCAGGGCTAGCGGGAGTCTGGCATACAATGAGCAGTTCTTC. It yields the protein CASRASGSLAYNEQFF.

V and J are TRBV11-2 and TRBJ1-2; TRBD1 might be the D (6 bases). CDR3 size: 14 residues. V lost 0 bases to trimming and J lost 8 bases, with 13 bases between them. The V gene's germline CDR1 is SGHAT and CDR2 FQNNGV. CDR3 DNA sequence: TGTGCCAGCAGCTTAGAAGGACAGATTCAGGGCTACACCTTC. Its protein is CASSLEGQIQGYTF. The full variable domain, completed using reference TRBV11-2 and TRBJ1-2, is EAGVAQSPRYKIIEKRQSVAFWCNPISGHATLYWYQQILGQGPKLLIQFQNNGVVDDSQLPKDRFSAERLKGVDSTLKIQPAKLEDSAVYLCASSLEGQIQGYTFGSGTRLTVV.

This clone was observed a single time. V is TRBV29-1 and J is TRBJ2-1; TRBD1 might be the D (5 bases). Trimming stripped 6 bases from V and 13 bases from J, with 13 bases between. CDR1 is SQVTM and CDR2 is ANQGSEA in the germline V gene. CDR3 length: 10 residues. The CDR3 bases are TGCAGCGTGGTCTTGGGGCGCCAGTTCTTC. This sequence encodes CSVVLGRQFF.

DNA for the CDR3: TGTGCCAGCAGCCTTAGCGGGAGTGCCTACGAGCAGTACTTC. Amino acids: CASSLSGSAYEQYF. V usage is TRBV7-3 and J usage is TRBJ2-7; 9 bases match TRBD2. Germline trimming cut 5 bases from V and 2 bases from J; bases unmatched to any gene: 4. The CDR3 is made up of 14 amino acids. Germline V gives CDR1 SGHTA, CDR2 FQGTGA.

The rearrangement links TRBV9 to TRBJ2-7; the match to TRBD2 covers 10 bases. There are 16 residues in the CDR3. Per the germline V gene, CDR1 is SGDLS and CDR2 is YYNGEE. V shed 0 bases and J 2 bases; nucleotides not matched to a gene: 5. The CDR3 DNA is TGTGCCAGCAGCGTAGATCGGACTAGCGGAACCTACGAGCAGTACTTC. It specifies CASSVDRTSGTYEQYF.

V is TRBV5-1 and J is TRBJ2-1; 15 bases line up with TRBD2. This CDR3 has 17 amino acids. V lost 4 bases, J lost 8 bases, and 10 bases stayed unmatched. Germline V gives CDR1 SGHRS, CDR2 YFSETQ. CDR3 sequence reads: CASSPGLAGGPDDEQFF. CDR3 nucleotide sequence: TGCGCCAGCAGCCCCGGACTAGCGGGAGGGCCGGATGATGAGCAGTTCTTC. Full variable domain (outside the CDR3, taken from reference TRBV5-1 and TRBJ2-1): KAGVTQTPRYLIKTRGQQVTLSCSPISGHRSVSWYQQTPGQGLQFLFEYFSETQRNKGNFPGRFSGRQFSNSRSEMNVSTLELGDSALYLCASSPGLAGGPDDEQFFGPGTRLTVL.